This TCR beta chain was captured in a study of blood T cell repertoires in COVID-19. Study information: Specimens from acute and convalescent COVID-19 originated in the United States, Italy and Spain.

Germline lookup yields CDR1 SGHDT and CDR2 YYEEEE. The CDR3 has 14 residues. V was clipped by 5 bases and J by 12 bases; unmatched bases: 11. Seattle patient enrollment occurred during active infection, with longitudinal follow-up thereafter. In the original workflow: Amplification with reference gene primers provided the estimates of nucleated cell counts. TCRdb keeps only in-frame clones here, not all; method: immunoSEQ multiplex PCR. V, J and clone size derive from that table, while D and trimming were established from the DNA sequence. The sample carries more than 300,000 clones, 87% recorded once.

The source is a woman aged 25-40 years with COVID-19, enrolled during active disease. The rearrangement joins TRBV5-6 to TRBJ1-4, with 9 bases that match TRBD1. Sequenced sample: peripheral blood. DNA of the CDR3: TGTGCCAGCAGGGGACAGGGACCGGTTTGGGAACTGTTTTTT. It yields the protein CASRGQGPVWELFF.